This T cell receptor (beta chain) comes out of a study of blood T cell repertoires in COVID-19. Study-level information: The United States, Italy and Spain supplied acute and convalescent COVID-19 samples. Sample material is recorded as cDNA or gDNA derived from T cells, B-cell-depleted T cells, or PBMCs.

The germline V and J ends were trimmed by 8 bases and 13 bases, with 13 bases remaining between them. In germline, CDR1 is SGHRS, CDR2 YFSETQ. This CDR3 contains 11 residues. In the original analysis: Nucleated cell number was recorded as an estimate derived from reference gene primer amplification. TCRdb's copy holds only in-frame clones and misses some; the assay was immunoSEQ multiplex PCR. Clone size and V and J calls were adopted from that table, with D and trimming inferred from the DNA. This table holds about 440,000 clones, 88% found once. This clone occurred once. Source material: peripheral blood. The sequence was collected from a woman between 45 and 65 years old with COVID-19, enrolled during active disease. This rearrangement joins TRBV5-1 to TRBJ1-6; no clear D gene. The CDR3 DNA is TGCGCCAGTAGACTCTTTGGGCCCCTCCACTTT. As protein: CASRLFGPLHF.